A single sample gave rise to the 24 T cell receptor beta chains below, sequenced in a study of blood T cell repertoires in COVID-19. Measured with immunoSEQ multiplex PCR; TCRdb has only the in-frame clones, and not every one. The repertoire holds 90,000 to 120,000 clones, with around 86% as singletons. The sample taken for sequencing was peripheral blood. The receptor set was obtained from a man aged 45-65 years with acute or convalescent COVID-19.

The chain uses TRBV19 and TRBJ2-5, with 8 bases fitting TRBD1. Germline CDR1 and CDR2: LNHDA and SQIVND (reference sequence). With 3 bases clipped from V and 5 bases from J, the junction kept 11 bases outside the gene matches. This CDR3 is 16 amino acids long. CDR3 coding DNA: TGTGCCAGTAGTATCAGGCAGGGGGCGAGGATGGAGACCCAGTACTTC. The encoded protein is CASSIRQGARMETQYF.

The CDR3 is CASSPRGTGDPHYNEQFF. Written as DNA, the CDR3 is TGTGCCAGCAGCCCCCGAGGGACAGGGGATCCTCACTACAATGAGCAGTTCTTC. The gene calls are TRBV21-1 and TRBJ2-1; the table's D call, TRBD1, has no DNA check behind it. TRBV21-1 is a listed pseudogene. This CDR3 is 18 amino acids long.

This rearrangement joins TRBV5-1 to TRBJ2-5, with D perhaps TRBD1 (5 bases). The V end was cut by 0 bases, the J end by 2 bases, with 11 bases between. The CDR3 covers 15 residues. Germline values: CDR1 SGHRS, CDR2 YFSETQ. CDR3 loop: CASSLGQTLQETQYF. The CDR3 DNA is TGCGCCAGCAGCTTGGGACAGACACTACAAGAGACCCAGTACTTC.

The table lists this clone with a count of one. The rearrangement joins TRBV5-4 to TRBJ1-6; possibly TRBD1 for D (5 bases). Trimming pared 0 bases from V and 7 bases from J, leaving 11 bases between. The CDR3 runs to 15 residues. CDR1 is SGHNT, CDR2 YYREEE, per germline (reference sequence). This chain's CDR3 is CASSLDQGRNSPLHF. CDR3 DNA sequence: TGTGCCAGCAGCTTGGACCAGGGAAGGAATTCACCCCTCCACTTT.

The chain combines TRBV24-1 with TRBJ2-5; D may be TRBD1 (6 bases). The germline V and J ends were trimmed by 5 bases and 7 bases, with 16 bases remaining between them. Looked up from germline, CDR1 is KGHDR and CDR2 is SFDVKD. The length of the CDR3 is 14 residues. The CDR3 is CATSGPGQGGTQYF. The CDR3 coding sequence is TGTGCCACCAGTGGCCCGGGACAAGGAGGGACCCAGTACTTC.

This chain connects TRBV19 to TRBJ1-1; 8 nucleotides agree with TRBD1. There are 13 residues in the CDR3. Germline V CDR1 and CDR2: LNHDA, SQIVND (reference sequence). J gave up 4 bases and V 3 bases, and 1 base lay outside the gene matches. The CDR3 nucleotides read TGTGCCAGTAGTATTCAGGGGGCCACTGAAGCTTTCTTT. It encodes CASSIQGATEAFF.

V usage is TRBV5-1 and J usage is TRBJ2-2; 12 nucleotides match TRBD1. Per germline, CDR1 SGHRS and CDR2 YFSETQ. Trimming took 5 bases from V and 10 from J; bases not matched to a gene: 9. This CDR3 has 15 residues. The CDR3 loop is CASRILGTGGEELFF. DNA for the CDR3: TGCGCCAGCAGAATATTAGGGACAGGGGGCGAGGAGCTGTTTTTT.

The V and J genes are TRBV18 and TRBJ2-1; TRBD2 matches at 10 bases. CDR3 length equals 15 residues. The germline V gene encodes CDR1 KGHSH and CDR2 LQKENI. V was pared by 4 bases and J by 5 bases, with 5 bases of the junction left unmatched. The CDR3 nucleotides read TGTGCCAGCTCACGGACTAGCGGCTTAAACAATGAGCAGTTCTTC. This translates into CASSRTSGLNNEQFF. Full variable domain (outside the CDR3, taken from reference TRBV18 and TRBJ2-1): NAGVMQNPRHLVRRRGQEARLRCSPMKGHSHVYWYRQLPEEGLKFMVYLQKENIIDESGMPKERFSAEFPKEGPSILRIQQVVRGDSAAYFCASSRTSGLNNEQFFGPGTRLTVL.

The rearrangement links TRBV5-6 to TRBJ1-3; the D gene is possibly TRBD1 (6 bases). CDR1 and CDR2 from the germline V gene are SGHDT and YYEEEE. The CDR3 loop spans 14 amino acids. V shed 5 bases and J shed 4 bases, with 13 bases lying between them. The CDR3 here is CASRATGSGNTIYF. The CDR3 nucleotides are TGTGCCAGCAGGGCGACAGGTTCCGGAAACACCATATATTTT.

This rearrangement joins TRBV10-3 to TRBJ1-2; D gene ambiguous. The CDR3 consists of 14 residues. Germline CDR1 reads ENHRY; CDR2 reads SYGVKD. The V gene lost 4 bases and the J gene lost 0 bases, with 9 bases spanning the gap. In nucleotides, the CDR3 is TGTGCCATCAGTGTTCGGGTCCCTAACTATGGCTACACCTTC. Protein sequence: CAISVRVPNYGYTF.

The CDR3 is CASSLARDFLYEQYF. CDR3 nucleotides: TGTGCCAGCAGCTTAGCCCGGGACTTCCTCTACGAGCAGTACTTC. The rearrangement joins TRBV7-6 to TRBJ2-7, with D possibly TRBD2 on 6 matching bases. V shed 0 bases and J shed 3 bases, with 12 bases lying between them. The CDR3 runs 15 residues. Germline V gives CDR1 SGHVS, CDR2 FNYEAQ.

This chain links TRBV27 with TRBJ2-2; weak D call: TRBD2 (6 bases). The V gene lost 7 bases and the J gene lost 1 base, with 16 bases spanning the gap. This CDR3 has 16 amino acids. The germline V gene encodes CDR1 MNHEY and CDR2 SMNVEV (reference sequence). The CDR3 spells CASTFLTGRNTGELFF. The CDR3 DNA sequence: TGTGCCAGCACCTTTTTGACCGGGAGGAACACCGGGGAGCTGTTTTTT.

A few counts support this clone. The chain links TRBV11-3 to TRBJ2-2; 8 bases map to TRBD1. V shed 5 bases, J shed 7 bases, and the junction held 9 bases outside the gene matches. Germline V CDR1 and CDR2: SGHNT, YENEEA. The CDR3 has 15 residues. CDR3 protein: CASSEGGQGLGELFF. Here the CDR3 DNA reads TGTGCCAGCAGCGAAGGAGGACAGGGTCTCGGGGAGCTGTTTTTT.

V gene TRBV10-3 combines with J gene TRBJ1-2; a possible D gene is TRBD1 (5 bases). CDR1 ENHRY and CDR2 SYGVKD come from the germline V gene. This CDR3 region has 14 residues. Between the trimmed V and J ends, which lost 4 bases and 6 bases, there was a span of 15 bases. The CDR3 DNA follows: TGTGCCATCAGTGTTATAGGGGCTTGGAATGGCTACACCTTC. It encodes CAISVIGAWNGYTF.

The DNA of the CDR3 is TGTGCCAGCAGATCCTTAAGAGCCAATGAGCAGTTCTTC. Translated, it gives CASRSLRANEQFF. The chain uses TRBV28 and TRBJ2-1, with D unresolved. The CDR3 runs 13 residues. Trimming pared 6 bases from V and 6 bases from J, leaving 12 bases between. The V gene's germline CDR1 is MDHEN and CDR2 SYDVKM. The whole variable domain, remainder taken from reference TRBV28 and TRBJ2-1, is DVKVTQSSRYLVKRTGEKVFLECVQDMDHENMFWYRQDPGLGLRLIYFSYDVKMKEKGDIPEGYSVSREKKERFSLILESASTNQTSMYLCASRSLRANEQFFGPGTRLTVL.

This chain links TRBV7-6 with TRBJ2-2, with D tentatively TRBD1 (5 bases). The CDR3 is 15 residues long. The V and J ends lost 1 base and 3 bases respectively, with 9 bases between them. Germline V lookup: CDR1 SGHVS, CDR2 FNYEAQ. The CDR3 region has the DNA TGTGCCAGCAGCTTAGGGGGCAGGGACACCGGGGAGCTGTTTTTT. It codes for CASSLGGRDTGELFF.

CDR3 amino acids: CASSQMTGFNSGANVLTF. The CDR3 coding sequence is TGTGCCAGCAGCCAAATGACAGGGTTCAACTCTGGGGCCAACGTCCTGACTTTC. The rearrangement joins TRBV3-1 (or the pseudogene TRBV3-2) to TRBJ2-6; TRBD1 matches 7 bases. CDR1 is LGHDT and CDR2 is YNNKEL in the germline V gene (reference sequence). The CDR3 sequence is 18 residues long. J gave up 0 bases and V 2 bases, and 7 bases lay outside the gene matches.

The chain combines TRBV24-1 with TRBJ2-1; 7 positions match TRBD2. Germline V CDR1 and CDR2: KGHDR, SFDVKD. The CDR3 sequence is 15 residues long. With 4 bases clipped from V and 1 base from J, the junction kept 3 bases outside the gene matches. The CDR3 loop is CATSEFGRSYNEQFF. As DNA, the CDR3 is TGTGCCACCAGTGAATTCGGGAGGTCCTACAATGAGCAGTTCTTC.

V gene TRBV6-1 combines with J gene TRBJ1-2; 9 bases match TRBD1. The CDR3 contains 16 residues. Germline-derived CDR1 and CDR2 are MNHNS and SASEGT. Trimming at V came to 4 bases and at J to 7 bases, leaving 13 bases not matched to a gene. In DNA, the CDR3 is TGTGCCAGCAGTGTCCTTCCGGGACAGGGTAGAGGTGGCTACACCTTC. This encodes CASSVLPGQGRGGYTF.

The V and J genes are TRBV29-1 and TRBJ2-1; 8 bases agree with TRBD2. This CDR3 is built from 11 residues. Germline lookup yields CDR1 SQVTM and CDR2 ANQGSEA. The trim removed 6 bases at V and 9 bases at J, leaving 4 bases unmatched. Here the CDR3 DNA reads TGCAGCGTGGCCCGGGGGGGTGAGCAGTTCTTC. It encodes CSVARGGEQFF.

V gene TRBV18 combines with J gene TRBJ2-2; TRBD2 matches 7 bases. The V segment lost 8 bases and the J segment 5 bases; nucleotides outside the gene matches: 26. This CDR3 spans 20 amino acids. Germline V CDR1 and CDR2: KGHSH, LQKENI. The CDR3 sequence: CASTTEVYPQAGPGTGELFF. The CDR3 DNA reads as TGTGCCAGCACCACTGAGGTCTACCCCCAAGCGGGGCCGGGGACCGGGGAGCTGTTTTTT.

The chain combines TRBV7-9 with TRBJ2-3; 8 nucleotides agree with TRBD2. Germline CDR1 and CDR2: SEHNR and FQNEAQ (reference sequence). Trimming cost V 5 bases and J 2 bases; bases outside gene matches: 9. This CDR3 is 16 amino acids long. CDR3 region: CASSPLLAEPTDTQYF. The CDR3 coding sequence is TGTGCCAGCAGCCCATTACTAGCGGAGCCCACAGATACGCAGTATTTT.

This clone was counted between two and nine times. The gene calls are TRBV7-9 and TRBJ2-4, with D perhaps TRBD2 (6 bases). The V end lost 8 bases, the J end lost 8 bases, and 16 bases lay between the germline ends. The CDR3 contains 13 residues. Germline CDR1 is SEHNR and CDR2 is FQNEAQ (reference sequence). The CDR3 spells CASVPTGGDIQYF. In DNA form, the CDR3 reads TGTGCCAGCGTCCCTACCGGGGGAGACATTCAGTACTTC.

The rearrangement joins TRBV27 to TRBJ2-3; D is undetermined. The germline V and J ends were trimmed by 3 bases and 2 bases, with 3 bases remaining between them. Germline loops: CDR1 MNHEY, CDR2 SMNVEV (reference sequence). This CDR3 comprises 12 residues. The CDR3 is CASSFNTDTQYF. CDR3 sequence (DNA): TGTGCCAGCAGTTTCAACACAGATACGCAGTATTTT.